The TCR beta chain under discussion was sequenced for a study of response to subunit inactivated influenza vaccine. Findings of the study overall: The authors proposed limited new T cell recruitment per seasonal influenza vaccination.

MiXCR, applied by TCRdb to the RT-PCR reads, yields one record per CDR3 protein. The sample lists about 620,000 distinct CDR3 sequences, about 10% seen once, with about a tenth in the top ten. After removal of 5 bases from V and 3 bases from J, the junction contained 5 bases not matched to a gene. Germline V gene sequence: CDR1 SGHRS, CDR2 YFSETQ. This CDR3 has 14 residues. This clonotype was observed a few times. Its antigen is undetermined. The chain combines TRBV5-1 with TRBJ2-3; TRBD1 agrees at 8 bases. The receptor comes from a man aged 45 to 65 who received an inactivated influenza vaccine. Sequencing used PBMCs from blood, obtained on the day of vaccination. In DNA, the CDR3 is TGCGCCAGCAGATACGGACAGGGAACAGATACGCAGTATTTT. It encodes CASRYGQGTDTQYF.